One and the same sample provided the 14 T cell receptor beta chains below, sequenced in a study of OX40 agonist ivuxolimab in advanced cancers. The table came from immunoSEQ multiplex PCR; TCRdb's copy has only in-frame clones and leaves some out. In the table there are 48,000 or so clones, about 87% of which are singletons. Sequenced here: CD4+ or CD8+ T cells sorted from blood, sampled in a trial of the OX40 agonist ivuxolimab. The origin of the receptors is an adult with an advanced solid tumor such as melanoma, head and neck, liver or kidney cancer.

The chain uses TRBV18 and TRBJ2-5, with D maybe TRBD2 (5 bases). There are 12 residues in the CDR3. Germline V gives CDR1 KGHSH, CDR2 LQKENI. Trimming took 7 bases from V and 4 from J, leaving 10 bases between them. The CDR3 DNA reads TGTGCCAGCTTGGCGGACTCAGAGACCCAGTACTTC. Protein sequence: CASLADSETQYF. Full variable domain (remainder filled in from reference TRBV18 and TRBJ2-5): NAGVMQNPRHLVRRRGQEARLRCSPMKGHSHVYWYRQLPEEGLKFMVYLQKENIIDESGMPKERFSAEFPKEGPSILRIQQVVRGDSAAYFCASLADSETQYFGPGTRLLVL.

The chain is built from TRBV29-1 and TRBJ1-2; the D gene is possibly TRBD1 (6 bases). The CDR3 is 14 amino acids. The V gene's germline CDR1 is SQVTM and CDR2 ANQGSEA. V was pared by 6 bases and J by 8 bases, with 22 bases between. For the CDR3, the DNA is TGCAGCGTATCCCCCCTGACAGGCCAATTGGGCTACACCTTC. Its translation is CSVSPLTGQLGYTF.

The chain couples TRBV6-1 to TRBJ1-1; TRBD1 is a possible D gene (5 bases). V dropped 6 bases and J dropped 5 bases, with 19 bases sitting between them. Per germline, CDR1 MNHNS and CDR2 SASEGT. The CDR3 totals 15 residues. The CDR3 DNA reads as TGTGCCAGCAGGCTGATGATGGGGGTGAGTACTGAAGCTTTCTTT. Its translation: CASRLMMGVSTEAFF.

This sequence joins TRBV10-3 and TRBJ1-5, with a weak D call TRBD1 (5 bases). This CDR3 spans 15 amino acids. Trimming shortened V by 0 bases and J by 7 bases, and 13 bases separated the two germline ends. Germline loops: CDR1 ENHRY, CDR2 SYGVKD. CDR3 coding DNA: TGTGCCATCAGTGAGTCGAGAGGCAGGGCACAGCCCCAGCATTTT. Translating gives CAISESRGRAQPQHF.

V is TRBV18 and J is TRBJ1-2, with 7 bases that match TRBD1. CDR1 and CDR2 (germline): KGHSH, LQKENI. Trimming removed 0 bases from V and 2 bases from J; junction bases left unmatched: 3. The CDR3 extends over 15 amino acids. The CDR3: CASSPPGQLNYGYTF. In DNA, the CDR3 is TGTGCCAGCTCACCACCGGGACAGCTAAACTATGGCTACACCTTC.

V gene TRBV2 combines with J gene TRBJ2-7; 10 nucleotides line up with TRBD2. CDR3 length: 17 amino acids. Per the germline V gene, CDR1 is SNHLY and CDR2 is FYNNEI. The trim removed 3 bases at V and 2 bases at J, leaving 10 bases unmatched. The CDR3 region is CASSDSLLAGGTYEQYF. For the CDR3, the DNA is TGTGCCAGCAGTGATTCCCTGTTAGCGGGAGGTACCTACGAGCAGTACTTC. The variable domain in full, completed from reference TRBV2 and TRBJ2-7, reads EPEVTQTPSHQVTQMGQEVILRCVPISNHLYFYWYRQILGQKVEFLVSFYNNEISEKSEIFDDQFSVERPDGSNFTLKIRSTKLEDSAMYFCASSDSLLAGGTYEQYFGPGTRLTVT.

The gene calls are TRBV28 and TRBJ1-5; a possible D gene is TRBD1 (5 bases). The V end was cut by 6 bases, the J end by 3 bases, with 9 bases between. This CDR3 spans 13 amino acids. CDR1 is MDHEN, CDR2 SYDVKM, per germline. DNA of the CDR3: TGTGCCAGCAGCCAGGGACTCAATCAGCCCCAGCATTTT. Protein: CASSQGLNQPQHF.

This chain joins TRBV7-9 and TRBJ2-7, with 10 bases aligning to TRBD2. The trim removed 4 bases at V and 7 bases at J, leaving 7 bases unmatched. Germline V gene lookup returns CDR1 SEHNR and CDR2 FQNEAQ (reference sequence). The CDR3 sequence is 14 residues long. CDR3 in DNA: TGTGCCAGCAGCTCCCTAGCGGGGGTTAGGGAGCAGTACTTC. Translating gives CASSSLAGVREQYF. The full variable domain, in which reference TRBV7-9 and TRBJ2-7 provide the parts outside the CDR3, is DTGVSQNPRHKITKRGQNVTFRCDPISEHNRLYWYRQTLGQGPEFLTYFQNEAQLEKSRLLSDRFSAERPKGSFSTLEIQRTEQGDSAMYLCASSSLAGVREQYFGPGTRLTVT.

The rearrangement joins TRBV7-3 to TRBJ2-3; no reliable D call. Germline CDR1 and CDR2: SGHTA and FQGTGA. The V end was cut by 5 bases, the J end by 2 bases, with 17 bases between. This CDR3 comprises 16 residues. The CDR3 bases are TGTGCCAGCAGCCCCGGTCTGGAGTTTTCCACAGATACGCAGTATTTT. Translated: CASSPGLEFSTDTQYF. Complete variable domain (other parts from reference TRBV7-3 and TRBJ2-3): GAGVSQTPSNKVTEKGKYVELRCDPISGHTALYWYRQSLGQGPEFLIYFQGTGAADDSGLPNDRFFAVRPEGSVSTLKIQRTERGDSAVYLCASSPGLEFSTDTQYFGPGTRLTVL.

The chain combines TRBV7-3 with TRBJ2-1; D gene unclear. V shed 0 bases and J shed 5 bases, with 2 bases lying between them. Germline V gene data show CDR1 as SGHTA and CDR2 as FQGTGA. The CDR3 totals 12 residues. In nucleotides, the CDR3 is TGTGCCAGCAGCTTAACGAACAATGAGCAGTTCTTC. Protein: CASSLTNNEQFF.

The chain carries TRBV25-1 and TRBJ2-7; TRBD2 might be the D (6 bases). CDR1 is MGHDK, CDR2 SYGVNS, per germline. Trimming pared 1 base from V and 2 bases from J, leaving 18 bases between. The CDR3 covers 17 residues. DNA for the CDR3: TGTGCCAGCAGTGAATCTATATCCGGGGGAGTACCCTACGAGCAGTACTTC. Protein sequence: CASSESISGGVPYEQYF.

The rearrangement links TRBV5-1 to TRBJ1-2; D uncertain. This CDR3 contains 16 residues. Between the trimmed V and J ends, which lost 4 bases and 8 bases, there was a span of 24 bases. Looked up from germline, CDR1 is SGHRS and CDR2 is YFSETQ. CDR3 in amino acids: CASSPTFFKGLEGYTF. For the CDR3, the DNA is TGCGCCAGCAGCCCTACCTTTTTCAAAGGGTTAGAGGGCTACACCTTC.

CDR3 in DNA: TGCGCCAGCAGCCAAGAAAGGGTGACAGCTAACTATGGCTACACCTTC. This gives the protein CASSQERVTANYGYTF. The J gene is TRBJ1-2, the V gene TRBV4-1; tentatively, D is TRBD1 (5 bases). This CDR3 is 16 amino acids long. Looked up from germline, CDR1 is MGHRA and CDR2 is YSYEKL. Between the trimmed V and J ends, which lost 0 bases and 0 bases, there was a span of 11 bases.

The chain has TRBV11-3 and TRBJ2-1; 10 bases are shared with TRBD2. The CDR3 is 15 amino acids. The junction had 8 bases not matched to a gene; V was cut back by 4 bases and J by 8 bases. Germline-derived CDR1 and CDR2 are SGHNT and YENEEA. For the CDR3, the DNA is TGTGCCAGCAGCTCCCCCTCAGCGGGGGGGTATGAGCAGTTCTTC. It encodes CASSSPSAGGYEQFF.